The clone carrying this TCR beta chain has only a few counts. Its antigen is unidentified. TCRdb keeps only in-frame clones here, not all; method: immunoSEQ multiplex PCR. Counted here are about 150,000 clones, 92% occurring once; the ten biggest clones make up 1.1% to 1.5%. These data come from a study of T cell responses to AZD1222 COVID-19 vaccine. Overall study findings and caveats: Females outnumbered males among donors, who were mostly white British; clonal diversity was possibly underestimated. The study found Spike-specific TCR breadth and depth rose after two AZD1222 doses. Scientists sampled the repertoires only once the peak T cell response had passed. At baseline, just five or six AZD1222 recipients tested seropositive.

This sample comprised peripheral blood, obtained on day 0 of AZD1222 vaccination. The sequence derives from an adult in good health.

CDR3 residues: CASSAQQGWGTEAFF. DNA of the CDR3: TGTGCCAGCAGCGCCCAACAGGGATGGGGCACTGAAGCTTTCTTT. This rearrangement joins TRBV7-2 to TRBJ1-1, with D maybe TRBD1 (6 bases). V lost 5 bases, J lost 4 bases, and 17 bases lay in between. Per germline, CDR1 SGHTA and CDR2 FQGNSA. The CDR3 is made up of 15 amino acids.